This is a list of T cell receptor beta chains from one sample in a study of naive and memory T cell subsets. MiXCR, run by TCRdb on the 5' RACE reads, gives a single entry per CDR3 protein. The table includes around 56,000 distinct CDR3 sequences, 7.6% detected once. The receptors stem from a female donor in good health. The CDR3 runs from the conserved cysteine through the conserved F or W. A D gene is named only where the DNA matches it firmly. A clone size is listed for some rows: how often the clone was seen (once, few, many), or a class if it is expanded.

d_call j_call v_call clone_size cdr3_aa cdr3_nt
. TRBJ2-4 TRBV6-2/TRBV6-3 many CASSYSTTDKNIQYF TGTGCCAGCAGTTACTCGACCACGGATAAAAACATTCAGTACTTC
. TRBJ1-1 TRBV7-9 . CASSSSTEAFF TGTGCCAGCAGCTCCTCCACTGAAGCTTTCTTT
. TRBJ1-1 TRBV20-1 many CSARDPSGEGTEAFF TGCAGTGCTAGAGACCCGTCAGGGGAGGGCACTGAAGCTTTCTTT
. TRBJ2-3 TRBV5-1 many CASSLGDITDTQYF TGCGCCAGCAGCTTAGGTGACATCACAGATACGCAGTATTTT
. TRBJ1-3 TRBV9 few CASSVGRGSGNTIYF TGTGCCAGCAGCGTGGGACGCGGCTCTGGAAACACCATATATTTT
. TRBJ2-7 TRBV6-1 few CASSEARVSEQYF TGTGCCAGCAGTGAAGCCAGGGTTTCCGAGCAGTACTTC
. TRBJ1-5 TRBV20-1 . CSAIRRSGGNQPQHF TGCAGTGCCATAAGACGGTCTGGAGGCAATCAGCCCCAGCATTTT
TRBD1 TRBJ2-5 TRBV5-4 few CASSRDRYQETQYF TGTGCCAGCAGCCGGGACAGGTACCAAGAGACCCAGTACTTC
. TRBJ1-1 TRBV20-1 many CSASRGVNTEAFF TGCAGTGCTTCTCGGGGCGTTAACACTGAAGCTTTCTTT
. TRBJ1-2 TRBV28 few CASSFEGLSYTF TGTGCCAGCAGTTTCGAGGGTTTAAGCTACACCTTC
. TRBJ2-7 TRBV6-1 many CASSVGRPYEQYF TGTGCCAGCAGTGTGGGAAGGCCCTACGAGCAGTACTTC
TRBD1 TRBJ2-3 TRBV6-5 many CASSYLETGVQYF TGTGCCAGCAGTTACTTAGAGACAGGGGTGCAGTATTTT
. TRBJ2-7 TRBV18 few CASSPPGSYEQYF TGTGCCAGCTCACCTCCCGGATCCTACGAGCAGTACTTC
TRBD1 TRBJ1-2 TRBV2 many CASSYRTGANGYTF TGTGCCAGCAGTTACCGGACAGGGGCAAATGGCTACACCTTC
. TRBJ2-3 TRBV5-1 . CASSLARDSHRYTDTQYF TGCGCCAGCAGCTTGGCCCGTGACAGTCATAGATATACAGATACGCAGTATTTT
. TRBJ1-2 TRBV5-1 many CASSMTANYGYTF TGCGCCAGCAGCATGACAGCTAACTATGGCTACACCTTC
. TRBJ2-3 TRBV10-3 . CAISERRAYTDTQYF TGTGCCATCAGTGAAAGGCGGGCCTACACAGATACGCAGTATTTT
. TRBJ1-1 TRBV7-2 few CASSPTVLTPEAFF TGTGCCAGCAGCCCTACCGTTCTGACTCCTGAAGCTTTCTTT
TRBD1 TRBJ1-4 TRBV7-2 many CASSLRDSEKLFF TGTGCCAGCAGCCTCCGGGACAGTGAAAAACTGTTTTTT
. TRBJ2-7 TRBV10-3 . CAISGNLEGEQYF TGTGCCATCAGTGGGAACCTAGAGGGTGAGCAGTACTTC
. TRBJ2-6 TRBV4-3 . CASSTQGAGANVLTF TGCGCCAGCAGCACCCAAGGCGCGGGGGCCAACGTCCTGACTTTC
. TRBJ2-3 TRBV4-1 many CASSQVNLVSTDTQYF TGCGCCAGCAGCCAAGTGAACCTAGTCTCCACAGATACGCAGTATTTT
. TRBJ2-3 TRBV19 . CASSRGSRATQYF TGTGCCAGTAGCCGAGGGAGCCGGGCAACGCAGTATTTT
. TRBJ1-6 TRBV12-3/TRBV12-4 few CASSLWGSPLHF TGTGCCAGCAGTTTATGGGGTTCACCCCTCCACTTT
TRBD1 TRBJ1-1 TRBV20-1 many CSAKDRGNTEAFF TGCAGTGCTAAGGACAGGGGGAACACTGAAGCTTTCTTT
. TRBJ1-4 TRBV6-4 many CASRLDGTEKLFF TGTGCCAGCAGGCTGGACGGTACTGAAAAACTGTTTTTT
TRBD1 TRBJ1-5 TRBV19 . CASSIVTGGNQPQHF TGTGCCAGTAGTATTGTGACAGGGGGGAATCAGCCCCAGCATTTT
. TRBJ1-1 TRBV9 . CASSVEGSGTEAFF TGTGCCAGCAGCGTAGAGGGCAGTGGGACTGAAGCTTTCTTT
. TRBJ1-1 TRBV19 . CASSNRSDAFF TGTGCCAGTAGTAACCGTTCCGACGCTTTCTTT
. TRBJ1-2 TRBV30 many CAWSVQIGYGYTF TGTGCCTGGAGTGTACAAATAGGATATGGCTACACCTTC
TRBD1 TRBJ2-3 TRBV12-3/TRBV12-4 . CASSSQGANTQYF TGTGCCAGCAGCTCACAGGGGGCGAATACGCAGTATTTT
TRBD2 TRBJ2-2 TRBV7-2 many CASSFELAGRHTGELFF TGTGCCAGCAGCTTTGAACTAGCGGGGCGTCATACCGGGGAGCTGTTTTTT
. TRBJ1-6 TRBV29-1 many CSVAQAFNSPLHF TGCAGCGTTGCTCAGGCCTTTAATTCACCCCTCCACTTT